This TCR beta chain comes out of a study of CD8+ T cells in alopecia areata. Study-wide background: Transfer of skin from approximately 6-12-month-old C3H/HeJ graft donors with spontaneous alopecia was made to roughly 7-10-week-old female C3H/HeJ mice.

As the sequencing template, cDNA was produced by extracting RNA and reverse transcribing it. TCRdb's copy holds only in-frame clones and misses some; the assay was immunoSEQ multiplex PCR. The sample presents some 110,000 clones, none singletons. J lost 0 bases, V lost 1 base, and 5 bases had no gene match. Germline values: CDR1 NNHNN, CDR2 SYGAGS (reference sequence). This CDR3 is 16 amino acids long. This clone showed up just a few times. Its antigen is unknown. Mouse gene names and germline throughout. Read coverage stops 4 residues before the CDR3 terminus; the germline J gene supplies the remainder. Findings of the study overall: Clonality was higher in lesional than normal scalp, especially in alopecia totalis/universalis.

This sequence was found in a C3H/HeJ mouse with alopecia areata. The strain's MHC haplotype is H2-k. The specimen was lesional skin. The chain carries TRBV13-2 and TRBJ1-2, with TRBD1 matching 8 bases. CDR3 DNA, as far as it was read: TGTGCCAGCGGTGATAGGGGCAGGGGGCCAAACTCC. As protein: CASGDRGRGPNS. The complete CDR3 protein is CASGDRGRGPNSDYTF.